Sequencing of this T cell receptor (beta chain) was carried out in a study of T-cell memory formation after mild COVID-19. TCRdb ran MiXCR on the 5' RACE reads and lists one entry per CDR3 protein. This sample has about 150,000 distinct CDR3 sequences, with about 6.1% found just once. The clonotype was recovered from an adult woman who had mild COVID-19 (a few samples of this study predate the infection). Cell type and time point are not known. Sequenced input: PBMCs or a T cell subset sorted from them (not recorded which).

CDR3 coding DNA: TGTGCCAGCAGCCCCCGGAAGGGATCGGGGTACACAGATACGCAGTATTTT. Translated, it gives CASSPRKGSGYTDTQYF. V and J are TRBV7-2 and TRBJ2-3, with D perhaps matching TRBD2 (5 bases). CDR1 is SGHTA and CDR2 is FQGNSA in the germline V gene. V lost 5 bases and J 2 bases, leaving 20 bases between the germline ends. The CDR3 runs to 17 residues. The complete variable domain, with remaining parts taken from reference TRBV7-2 and TRBJ2-3, reads GAGVSQSPSNKVTEKGKDVELRCDPISGHTALYWYRQSLGQGLEFLIYFQGNSAPDKSGLPSDRFSAERTGGSVSTLTIQRTQQEDSAVYLCASSPRKGSGYTDTQYFGPGTRLTVL.